The rows below give T cell receptor beta chains drawn from one sample of a study of tumor-infiltrating lymphocytes in primary liver carcinoma. Each CDR3 protein is one row after TCRdb ran MiXCR on the multiplex PCR reads. The table includes about 180,000 distinct CDR3 sequences, less than 65% detected once. The specimen sequenced was peripheral blood. The source is a man aged 35-49 years with primary liver carcinoma and hepatitis B virus infection. Each CDR3 is given with its conserved first and last residue. The D gene is left open where the match is weak. A row's size may be missing; if present it is once, few, many or a size class.

>.|TRBJ2-1|TRBV10-3|TRBD2
TGTGCCATCAGCGGACTAGCGGGAGTCGATGAGCAGTTCTTC
CAISGLAGVDEQFF
>once|TRBJ1-3|TRBV6-5|.
TGTGCCAGCAGTAGAAGGACGCCTGGAAACACCATATATTTT
CASSRRTPGNTIYF
>.|TRBJ2-1|TRBV11-2|.
TGTGCCAGCAGCTACTCGTTAGAGCAGTTCTTC
CASSYSLEQFF
>once|TRBJ2-5|TRBV11-2|.
TGTGCCAGCAGCTTGCAGGTTCTTCAAGAGACCCAGTACTTC
CASSLQVLQETQYF
>.|TRBJ2-6|TRBV11-2|.
TGTGCCAGTAGCCCGACATGGGGGGCCAAAGTCCTGACTTTC
CASSPTWGAKVLTF
>few|TRBJ2-1|TRBV5-1|TRBD2
TGCGCCAGCTCCCTTAGCGGGAGTAGGGATGAGCAGTTCTTC
CASSLSGSRDEQFF
>.|TRBJ2-7|TRBV5-6|.
TGTGCCAGCAGCATGGAGGGAATGAACTACGAGCAGTACTTC
CASSMEGMNYEQYF
>.|TRBJ2-3|TRBV7-9|.
TGTGCCAGCAGCCTGGGACTTTTCACAGATACGCAGTATTTT
CASSLGLFTDTQYF
>few|TRBJ2-7|TRBV6-1|TRBD1
TGTGCCAGTTTTACCGGGACAGGGTCCTACGAGCAGTACTTC
CASFTGTGSYEQYF
>.|TRBJ1-1|TRBV6-5|.
TGTGCCGGCAGTCAGAGAGGGGCTGAAGCTTTCTTT
CAGSQRGAEAFF
>.|TRBJ1-5|TRBV5-6|.
TGTGCTAGCAGCTTGAGTTTCGGACAAATCAATCAGCCCCGGCATTTC
CASSLSFGQINQPRHF
>.|TRBJ1-2|TRBV14|.
TGTACCAGCAGCCAATATGGGTCAGCCTCCCCCCTCACCTTC
CTSSQYGSASPLTF
>.|TRBJ2-2|TRBV6-2/TRBV6-3|.
TGTGCCAGCAGTGCTACAGGGTTGTCCGGGGAGCTGTTTTTT
CASSATGLSGELFF
>.|TRBJ2-1|TRBV5-1|TRBD2
TGCGCCAGCAGCTTTTTAGGACTAGCGGGAGTGGTTGAGCAGTTCTTC
CASSFLGLAGVVEQFF
>.|TRBJ2-7|TRBV6-1|TRBD1
TGTACCAGCAGAGAAGGGGGCGGGTACGAGCAGTACTTC
CTSREGGGYEQYF
>once|TRBJ2-1|TRBV4-1|TRBD2
TGCACCAGCAGCAAAGTTGATATGGGACTAGCGGGTTACAATGAGCAGTTCTTC
CTSSKVDMGLAGYNEQFF